This T cell receptor (beta chain) is from a study of blood T cells in healthy people across ages. Then a second PCR, running roughly 7 to 11 cycles, was carried out with a sample-barcoded 5' primer and a J-beta primer mix. Each cDNA was tagged by a template-switch adaptor containing 12 random nucleotides. Via MiXCR, TCRdb re-called the 5' RACE reads, giving one row per CDR3 protein. This sample has about 680,000 distinct CDR3 sequences, with approximately 50% found just once. Germline V CDR1 and CDR2: LGHDT, YNNKEL (reference sequence). V was cut by 1 base and J by 5 bases, with 14 bases left in between. The CDR3 is made up of 15 amino acids.

Sequenced input: blood. V usage is TRBV3-1 and J usage is TRBJ2-5; tentatively, D is TRBD1 or TRBD2 (5 bases each). The TCR was taken from a woman aged 60 to 75 in good health. The CDR3 coding sequence is TGTGCCAGCAGCCAAGTCCTCTCGGGACGGGAGACCCAGTACTTC. Its translation: CASSQVLSGRETQYF.